This TCR beta chain was obtained from a study of OX40 agonist ivuxolimab in advanced cancers. Study information: Dose-escalation subjects each had hepatocellular carcinoma, melanoma, renal cell or head and neck cancer.

This CDR3 is built from 17 residues. Losses at the gene ends were 0 bases for V and 2 bases for J; bases not matched to a gene: 9. Germline CDR1 reads SGDLS; CDR2 reads YYNGEE. TCRdb's table, derived via immunoSEQ multiplex PCR, lists solely in-frame clones and lacks some. The sample records roughly 100,000 clones, approximately 90% being singletons. The rearrangement joins TRBV9 to TRBJ2-3; 7 nucleotides align to TRBD2. The TCR comes from an adult with an advanced solid tumor such as melanoma, head and neck, liver or kidney cancer. The sequencing here drew on CD4+ or CD8+ T cells sorted from blood, taken in a trial of the OX40 agonist ivuxolimab. CDR3 DNA sequence: TGTGCCAGCAGCGTAGCTGGGGGGACTACCTACACAGATACGCAGTATTTT. Its protein is CASSVAGGTTYTDTQYF.